The clone carrying this T cell receptor (beta chain) was recorded a few times. The data belong to a study of T cells in Graves' hyperthyroidism and ophthalmopathy. Amplification of TCR beta CDR3 regions used RNA as the template. The TCR CDR3 first-round RT-PCR relied on the HTBI primer set. TCRdb independently ran MiXCR on the multiplex PCR reads; one entry per CDR3 protein. The table shows 250,000 to 300,000 distinct CDR3 sequences, with around 20% occurring only once. Trimming pared 10 bases from V and 2 bases from J, leaving 21 bases between. Per the germline V gene, CDR1 is ENHRY and CDR2 is SYGVKD. This CDR3 contains 15 residues.

The gene calls are TRBV10-3 and TRBJ2-7; TRBD2 might be the D (6 bases). The TCR was taken from a man between 45 and 60 years old with Graves' ophthalmopathy. Sequencing was done on a sample of blood. The CDR3 region is CATVEGTTSPYEQYF. CDR3 DNA sequence: TGTGCCACCGTGGAGGGAACTACCTCCCCCTACGAGCAGTACTTC.